This T cell receptor beta chain was profiled in a study of identical twins. In TCRdb, the 5' RACE reads were re-called with MiXCR into one record per CDR3 protein. The sample gives roughly 260,000 distinct CDR3 sequences, 11% to 15% of which show up once; 8.8% is in the top ten. Study results and caveats: There was an excess of low generation probability in the out-of-frame alpha sequences that twins shared. The more abundant beta clonotypes in cord blood had fewer insertions, and memory repertoires did not show this. Not following the same donors, the study drew its conclusions from cross-sectional statistical analysis.

The CDR3 spans 14 residues. Germline V gives CDR1 SGHRS, CDR2 YFSETQ. The V end was cut by 2 bases, the J end by 2 bases, with 9 bases between. This clonotype has just a few counts. The antigen remains unidentified. The rearrangement uses TRBV5-1 and TRBJ2-3; D is unresolved. This TCR was recovered from a young woman in good health. Material: memory (CD45RO+) T cells sorted from blood. CDR3: CASSFRSATDTQYF. The CDR3 DNA is TGCGCCAGCAGCTTTCGGTCGGCCACAGATACGCAGTATTTT. Looking up the rest from reference TRBV5-1 and TRBJ2-3 gives the full variable domain: KAGVTQTPRYLIKTRGQQVTLSCSPISGHRSVSWYQQTPGQGLQFLFEYFSETQRNKGNFPGRFSGRQFSNSRSEMNVSTLELGDSALYLCASSFRSATDTQYFGPGTRLTVL.